One and the same sample provided the 10 T cell receptor beta chains below, sequenced in a study of shared clonotypes between healthy human individuals. Assay: immunoSEQ multiplex PCR; the TCRdb copy retains only in-frame clones and omits some. The table includes 2 million to 3 million clones, more than 80% detected once. Material: naive CD4+ T cells sorted from blood. Subset: CD45RA+ positively selected. These receptors were obtained from a man between 18 and 35 years old in good health.

This chain uses TRBV5-1 with TRBJ1-2; TRBD1 is a possible D gene (6 bases). Germline V CDR1 and CDR2: SGHRS, YFSETQ. The CDR3 extends over 16 amino acids. V was pared by 0 bases and J by 6 bases, with 18 bases between. The CDR3 reads CASSLVGYSGDHGYTF. The CDR3 DNA is TGCGCCAGCAGCTTGGTGGGCTATTCAGGGGACCATGGCTACACCTTC.

This sequence joins TRBV29-1 and TRBJ2-5; D gene uncertain. The CDR3 runs to 10 residues. The ends were cut back, 4 bases at V and 5 bases at J, with 5 bases in the middle. CDR1 is SQVTM and CDR2 is ANQGSEA in the germline V gene. In DNA, the CDR3 is TGCAGCGTTGGGTTCGAGACCCAGTACTTC. Amino acids: CSVGFETQYF.

The chain is built from TRBV2 and TRBJ2-2, with D maybe TRBD2 (6 bases). This CDR3 contains 15 residues. Germline V CDR1 and CDR2: SNHLY, FYNNEI. Trimming took off 6 bases at V and 5 bases at J, with 16 bases between the two ends. CDR3 in amino acids: CASRTGLSGTGELFF. The CDR3 DNA reads as TGTGCCAGCAGAACGGGACTGTCGGGGACCGGGGAGCTGTTTTTT.

This chain uses TRBV29-1 with TRBJ1-3; tentative D call: TRBD1 (5 bases). This CDR3 spans 13 amino acids. Germline V gene lookup returns CDR1 SQVTM and CDR2 ANQGSEA. V lost 7 bases and J 0 bases, leaving 10 bases between the germline ends. CDR3 in amino acids: CSGRQSSGNTIYF. CDR3 sequence (DNA): TGCAGCGGTCGACAGTCCTCTGGAAACACCATATATTTT.

This clone was recorded only once. The chain uses TRBV19 and TRBJ2-7; the D is unclear. The V end was cut by 4 bases, the J end by 4 bases, with 11 bases between. The germline gives CDR1 LNHDA, CDR2 SQIVND (reference sequence). The CDR3 spans 13 residues. The CDR3 is CASSNAPLYEQYF. The CDR3 bases are TGTGCCAGTAGTAATGCCCCGTTGTACGAGCAGTACTTC.

V is TRBV11-2 and J is TRBJ2-5; 9 nucleotides match TRBD1. The V gene's germline CDR1 is SGHAT and CDR2 FQNNGV. J was trimmed by 7 bases and V by 5 bases; bases with no gene match: 14. This CDR3 contains 16 residues. The CDR3 region has the DNA TGTGCCAGCAGCCTCCTGGACAGGGGATTTGTCGGGACCCAGTACTTC. Protein sequence: CASSLLDRGFVGTQYF. The whole variable domain, remainder taken from reference TRBV11-2 and TRBJ2-5, is EAGVAQSPRYKIIEKRQSVAFWCNPISGHATLYWYQQILGQGPKLLIQFQNNGVVDDSQLPKDRFSAERLKGVDSTLKIQPAKLEDSAVYLCASSLLDRGFVGTQYFGPGTRLLVL.

This sequence joins TRBV5-3 and TRBJ2-7; D is perhaps TRBD2 (6 bases). TRBV5-3 qualifies as an ORF whose function is uncertain. The CDR3 is 15 residues long. V lost 5 bases to trimming and J lost 0 bases, with 15 bases between them. CDR3 region: CARRRHLADSYEQYF. DNA of the CDR3: TGTGCCAGAAGGAGACACTTAGCGGACTCCTACGAGCAGTACTTC.

This chain uses TRBV10-3 with TRBJ2-3, with 9 nucleotides matching TRBD2. Germline V gene lookup returns CDR1 ENHRY and CDR2 SYGVKD. V lost 3 bases, J lost 4 bases, and 5 bases stayed unmatched. This CDR3 has 15 residues. CDR3 bases: TGTGCCATCAGTGAAGCGGGCGGGAGGGCAGATACGCAGTATTTT. This sequence encodes CAISEAGGRADTQYF.

The chain has TRBV9 and TRBJ2-1; TRBD2 might be the D (6 bases). The germline V gene encodes CDR1 SGDLS and CDR2 YYNGEE. V dropped 0 bases and J dropped 8 bases, with 12 bases sitting between them. The CDR3 spans 14 residues. CDR3 amino acids: CASSVDISGYEQFF. CDR3 bases: TGTGCCAGCAGCGTAGATATTAGCGGATATGAGCAGTTCTTC. The full variable domain, its missing parts supplied by reference TRBV9 and TRBJ2-1, is DSGVTQTPKHLITATGQRVTLRCSPRSGDLSVYWYQQSLDQGLQFLIQYYNGEERAKGNILERFSAQQFPDLHSELNLSSLELGDSALYFCASSVDISGYEQFFGPGTRLTVL.

About this clone: In the same sample, other DNA sequences code for this CDR3. The chain has TRBV2 and TRBJ2-7, with D hard to call. V was pared by 4 bases and J by 1 base, with 8 bases between. The CDR3 has 13 amino acids. Germline loops: CDR1 SNHLY, CDR2 FYNNEI. Written as DNA, the CDR3 is TGTGCCAGCAGTGCCGGTCAGTCCTACGAGCAGTACTTC. Translating it yields CASSAGQSYEQYF.